These T cell receptor beta chains were read from a single sample in a study of OX40 agonist ivuxolimab in advanced cancers. Sequencing used immunoSEQ multiplex PCR; TCRdb keeps in-frame clones, though not all of them. The table lists approximately 47,000 clones, around nine tenths of them singletons, with about 9.4% in the top ten. Sequenced material: CD4+ or CD8+ T cells sorted from blood, taken in a trial of the OX40 agonist ivuxolimab. The receptors here all came from an adult with an advanced solid tumor such as melanoma, head and neck, liver or kidney cancer. CDR3s include the opening cysteine and the closing phenylalanine or tryptophan. Each record gives: V gene, D gene, clone size, J gene, CDR3 DNA, CDR3 protein. The D gene is left open where the match is weak. Some rows have no size entry. The others give once, few or many, or a class for an expanded clone.

v_gene: TRBV14; d_gene: NA; abundance: NA; j_gene: TRBJ2-1; CDR3nt: TGTGCCAGCAGCCCAGGGGAGGTAGGGCCCCGACTTGAGCAGTTCTTC; CDR3aa: CASSPGEVGPRLEQFF
v_gene: TRBV27; d_gene: NA; abundance: NA; j_gene: TRBJ2-3; CDR3nt: TGTGCCAGCAGTTTATCGTGGAGTTCGACAGATACGCAGTATTTT; CDR3aa: CASSLSWSSTDTQYF
v_gene: TRBV7-9; d_gene: NA; abundance: NA; j_gene: TRBJ1-3; CDR3nt: TGTGCCAGCAGCCTCTCGGGGGTCACCTCTGGAAACACCATATATTTT; CDR3aa: CASSLSGVTSGNTIYF
v_gene: TRBV13; d_gene: TRBD1; abundance: NA; j_gene: TRBJ1-1; CDR3nt: TGTGCCAGCACCCCCTTGGGCAGGGGGTACACTGAAGCTTTCTTT; CDR3aa: CASTPLGRGYTEAFF
v_gene: TRBV4-1; d_gene: NA; abundance: NA; j_gene: TRBJ2-7; CDR3nt: TGCGCCAGCAGCCAAGGGGATTATACCAAGATAAACTCCTACGAGCAGTACTTC; CDR3aa: CASSQGDYTKINSYEQYF
v_gene: TRBV12-5; d_gene: NA; abundance: NA; j_gene: TRBJ1-2; CDR3nt: TGTGCTAGTGGTTATTGGGTCGATGGCTACACCTTC; CDR3aa: CASGYWVDGYTF
v_gene: TRBV7-2; d_gene: NA; abundance: NA; j_gene: TRBJ1-1; CDR3nt: TGTGCCAGCACCCAATTGTGGGGGTGGAGGATGAACACTGAAGCTTTCTTT; CDR3aa: CASTQLWGWRMNTEAFF
v_gene: TRBV13; d_gene: NA; abundance: once; j_gene: TRBJ2-5; CDR3nt: TGTGCCAGCAGCTTAGGTCCAGGTCTAGAGACCCAGTACTTC; CDR3aa: CASSLGPGLETQYF
v_gene: TRBV18; d_gene: TRBD1; abundance: NA; j_gene: TRBJ1-5; CDR3nt: TGTGCCAGCTCAGAGACTGGGACAGAAGTTTATAGCAATCAGCCCCAGCATTTT; CDR3aa: CASSETGTEVYSNQPQHF
v_gene: TRBV9; d_gene: NA; abundance: few; j_gene: TRBJ1-1; CDR3nt: TGTGCCAGCACCGCGGGGACCTACACTGAAGCTTTCTTT; CDR3aa: CASTAGTYTEAFF
v_gene: TRBV27; d_gene: TRBD1; abundance: NA; j_gene: TRBJ1-1; CDR3nt: TGTGCCAGCAGGGGGACAGCTGAAGCTTTCTTT; CDR3aa: CASRGTAEAFF
v_gene: TRBV15; d_gene: NA; abundance: NA; j_gene: TRBJ2-1; CDR3nt: TGTGCCACCAGCAGAACCGGGGATGAGCAGTTCTTC; CDR3aa: CATSRTGDEQFF
v_gene: TRBV7-6; d_gene: TRBD2; abundance: NA; j_gene: TRBJ2-3; CDR3nt: TGTGCCAGCAGCCAACTAGCGGGGGAGTGGGCAGATACGCAGTATTTT; CDR3aa: CASSQLAGEWADTQYF
v_gene: TRBV4-3; d_gene: NA; abundance: NA; j_gene: TRBJ2-7; CDR3nt: TGCGCCAGCAGCCAAGCGTACGTTGGCTACGAGCAGTACTTC; CDR3aa: CASSQAYVGYEQYF
v_gene: TRBV7-9; d_gene: NA; abundance: NA; j_gene: TRBJ2-7; CDR3nt: TGTGCCAGCAGCTCCGTATTGTACGAGCAGTACTTC; CDR3aa: CASSSVLYEQYF
v_gene: TRBV7-9; d_gene: NA; abundance: NA; j_gene: TRBJ1-3; CDR3nt: TGTGCCAGCAGCCAAGATATTGGGACCTCTGGAAACACCATATATTTT; CDR3aa: CASSQDIGTSGNTIYF
v_gene: TRBV27; d_gene: NA; abundance: NA; j_gene: TRBJ2-1; CDR3nt: TGTGCCAGCAGTTCCAATTTCTACAATGAGCAGTTCTTC; CDR3aa: CASSSNFYNEQFF
v_gene: TRBV6-6; d_gene: NA; abundance: NA; j_gene: TRBJ1-1; CDR3nt: TGTGCCAGCAGTTCCACAGCCCTTTTGCCGGACACTGAAGCTTTCTTT; CDR3aa: CASSSTALLPDTEAFF
v_gene: TRBV12-5; d_gene: TRBD1; abundance: NA; j_gene: TRBJ2-3; CDR3nt: TGTGCTAGTGGTTTGGGGACAGGGGATCGCACAGATACGCAGTATTTT; CDR3aa: CASGLGTGDRTDTQYF
v_gene: TRBV19; d_gene: NA; abundance: NA; j_gene: TRBJ1-5; CDR3nt: TGTGCCAGTAGCTCACAGGGACCCCAGCATTTT; CDR3aa: CASSSQGPQHF
v_gene: TRBV7-2; d_gene: NA; abundance: few; j_gene: TRBJ2-7; CDR3nt: TGTGCCAGCAGCTTAGCAACAGGACCTTACGAGCAGTACTTC; CDR3aa: CASSLATGPYEQYF
v_gene: TRBV11-2; d_gene: NA; abundance: NA; j_gene: TRBJ2-3; CDR3nt: TGTGCCAGCAGCTTAGACCCCACAGATACGCAGTATTTT; CDR3aa: CASSLDPTDTQYF
v_gene: TRBV4-3; d_gene: NA; abundance: once; j_gene: TRBJ2-7; CDR3nt: TGCGCCAGCAGCCAAGGGGCCATCTCCTACGAGCAGTACTTC; CDR3aa: CASSQGAISYEQYF
v_gene: TRBV14; d_gene: NA; abundance: few; j_gene: TRBJ2-7; CDR3nt: TGTGCCAGCAGCCTCTCCTACGAGCAGTACTTC; CDR3aa: CASSLSYEQYF